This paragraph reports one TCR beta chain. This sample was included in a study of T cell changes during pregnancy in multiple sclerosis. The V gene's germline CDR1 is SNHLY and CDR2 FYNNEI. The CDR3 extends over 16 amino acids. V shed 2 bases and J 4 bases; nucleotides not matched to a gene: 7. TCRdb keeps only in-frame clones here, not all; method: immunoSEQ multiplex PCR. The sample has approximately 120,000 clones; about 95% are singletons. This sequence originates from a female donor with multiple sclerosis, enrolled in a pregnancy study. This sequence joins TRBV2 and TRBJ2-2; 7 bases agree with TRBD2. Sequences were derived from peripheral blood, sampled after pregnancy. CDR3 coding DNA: TGTGCCAGCAGTGAATCTAGCGGAAAAGTCACCGGGGAGCTGTTTTTT. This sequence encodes CASSESSGKVTGELFF.